These T cell receptor beta chains were read from a single sample in a study of blood T cell repertoires in COVID-19. Using immunoSEQ multiplex PCR, the repertoire was profiled, and TCRdb retains in-frame clones only, with some absent. The sample comprises over 150,000 clones, roughly 84% of which are singletons, and roughly a sixth rests with the top ten. Source material: peripheral blood. The receptors originated from a man aged 45 to 65 with COVID-19, enrolled during active disease. Both conserved end residues are part of each CDR3. The order of the fields is V gene, J gene, D gene, clone size, CDR3 DNA, CDR3 protein. D genes are given only for firm matches. Clone size, where shown, is once, few, many, or a class for clones that have expanded.

>TRBV18|TRBJ2-1|TRBD1|NA
TGTGCCAGCTCATCGGAAACAGGGGGAGCTCCCTACAATGAGCAGTTCTTC
CASSSETGGAPYNEQFF
>TRBV29-1|TRBJ1-1|NA|NA
TGCAGCGTTGGGGACATCGAAGCTTTCTTT
CSVGDIEAFF
>TRBV19|TRBJ2-1|TRBD1|NA
TGTGCCAGTACTCTTCAGACAGGGGCACAATACAATGAGCAGTTCTTC
CASTLQTGAQYNEQFF
>TRBV27|TRBJ2-1|NA|NA
TGTGCCAGCAGTTTGGAGCACAAGAACAATGAGCAGTTCTTC
CASSLEHKNNEQFF
>TRBV9|TRBJ2-6|NA|NA
TGTGCCAGCAGCCCCACCTCTAGCCAGGTGCACTCTGGGGCCAACGTCCTGACTTTC
CASSPTSSQVHSGANVLTF
>TRBV7-8|TRBJ2-1|TRBD2|NA
TGTGCCAGCAGCTTACGGCGGGAGTGGGATGAGCAGTTCTTC
CASSLRREWDEQFF
>TRBV29-1|TRBJ2-1|TRBD1|NA
TGCAGCGCCGAGGGGGACAGGGTGAATGAGCAGTTCTTC
CSAEGDRVNEQFF
>TRBV6-2/TRBV6-3|TRBJ1-1|TRBD1|NA
TGTGCCAGCAGTCAATGGACAGGGGCTGAAGCTTTCTTT
CASSQWTGAEAFF
>TRBV28|TRBJ1-6|NA|once
TGTGCCAGCAGTTTATCTGGACAGTATAATTCACCCCTCCACTTT
CASSLSGQYNSPLHF
>TRBV19|TRBJ2-7|NA|few
TGTGCCAGTAGCGCACAGGGATACGAGCAGTACTTC
CASSAQGYEQYF
>TRBV7-9|TRBJ2-3|NA|NA
TGTGCCAGCAGCTTCAGGGTGACAGATACGCAGTATTTT
CASSFRVTDTQYF
>TRBV18|TRBJ1-1|TRBD1|NA
TGTGCCAGCTCACCACCGGCGACAGGGGGCACTGAAGCTTTCTTT
CASSPPATGGTEAFF
>TRBV2|TRBJ1-1|NA|NA
TGTGCCAGCAGTGAGGGGGGGGCTAACACTGAAGCTTTCTTT
CASSEGGANTEAFF
>TRBV7-8|TRBJ1-6|NA|NA
TGTGCCAGCAGCTTAGCTTACAGGGCGACCTATAATTCACCCCTCCACTTT
CASSLAYRATYNSPLHF
>TRBV30|TRBJ2-1|TRBD2|NA
TGTGCCTGGAGTACAGGACTAGCGGGGGGGCATGAGCAGTTCTTC
CAWSTGLAGGHEQFF
>TRBV5-6|TRBJ1-2|NA|NA
TGTGCCAGCAGCTTCTACCGGGACAAAGGGTTCCATAACTATGGCTACACCTTC
CASSFYRDKGFHNYGYTF
>TRBV6-6|TRBJ2-5|TRBD2|NA
TGTGCCAGCAGTTCGGGACTACCGGAACAAGAGACCCAGTACTTC
CASSSGLPEQETQYF
>TRBV10-3|TRBJ1-6|NA|NA
TGTGCCATCAGCAGCGACAGCTACAGTTCACCCCTCCACTTT
CAISSDSYSSPLHF
>TRBV6-5|TRBJ1-3|NA|NA
TGTGCCAGCAGTTACTCCCAGGTATCCTCTGGAAACACCATATATTTT
CASSYSQVSSGNTIYF
>TRBV6-5|TRBJ2-1|NA|once
TGTGCCAGCAGCCCGGAGGGCGGGCGCTACAATGAGCAGTTCTTC
CASSPEGGRYNEQFF
>TRBV6-2/TRBV6-3|TRBJ2-2|NA|NA
TGTGCCAGCACCCCACGAGGCACCGGGGAGCTGTTTTTT
CASTPRGTGELFF
>TRBV4-1|TRBJ2-1|TRBD1|NA
TGCGCCAGCAGCCAAGGCGGACAGGGGATCTACAATGAGCAGTTCTTC
CASSQGGQGIYNEQFF
>TRBV19|TRBJ2-3|NA|NA
TGTGCCAGTAGTATAGACCCTGTGGGGGCAGGGGTAATTGGAGATACGCAGTATTTT
CASSIDPVGAGVIGDTQYF
>TRBV12-3/TRBV12-4|TRBJ1-1|NA|once
TGTGCCAGCAGCCAATACACTGAAGCTTTCTTT
CASSQYTEAFF
>TRBV3-1/TRBV3-2|TRBJ1-1|NA|NA
TGTGCCAGCAGCCAACGGGTGGACACTGAAGCTTTCTTT
CASSQRVDTEAFF
>TRBV3-1/TRBV3-2|TRBJ2-1|TRBD2|few
TGTGCCAGCAGCCAATTGGCCTTGCTAGCGGGTACTTCCAATGAGCAGTTCTTC
CASSQLALLAGTSNEQFF
>TRBV4-1|TRBJ2-1|TRBD2|NA
TGCGCCAGCAGCCCTGGGACTAGCGGATACAATGAGCAGTTCTTC
CASSPGTSGYNEQFF
>TRBV6-5|TRBJ2-7|NA|NA
TGTGCCAGCAGTTACTCCTCCGAGGCCAGCTCCTACGAGCAGTACTTC
CASSYSSEASSYEQYF
>TRBV7-3|TRBJ1-1|TRBD1|NA
TGTGCCAGCAGCTCATCCGGGACAGCAAACACTGAAGCTTTCTTT
CASSSSGTANTEAFF
>TRBV9|TRBJ1-1|NA|NA
TGTGCCAGCAGCGTAGCTACCCAGGGGGAAGCTTTCTTT
CASSVATQGEAFF
>TRBV2|TRBJ2-7|NA|NA
TGTGCCAGCAGCCGGTACGGGAACCCTCACGAGCAGTACTTC
CASSRYGNPHEQYF
>TRBV7-3|TRBJ2-1|TRBD1|few
TGTGCCAGCAGCTCCTTGACAGGGGGGCTAGCGGTAATCCCGCCGAGCAGGCAGTTCTTC
CASSSLTGGLAVIPPSRQFF
>TRBV6-6|TRBJ2-1|NA|NA
TGTGCCAGCACCCCCGGGAGACGTGAGCAGTTCTTC
CASTPGRREQFF
>TRBV5-1|TRBJ2-2|TRBD2|NA
TGCGCCAGCAAAAAGAGCGGGACGGGGAACACCGGGGAGCTGTTTTTT
CASKKSGTGNTGELFF
>TRBV12-5|TRBJ2-1|TRBD2|NA
TGTGCTAGTGGTTTCTCCGGGAGGGCCTCTGAGCAGTTCTTC
CASGFSGRASEQFF
>TRBV14|TRBJ2-7|NA|NA
TGTGCCAGCAGCCAAGCCGGGACACCGACCTACGAGCAGTACTTC
CASSQAGTPTYEQYF
>TRBV30|TRBJ1-5|TRBD1|once
TGTGCCTGGAGTCGACAGGGAATCCAGCCCCAGCATTTT
CAWSRQGIQPQHF
>TRBV27|TRBJ2-3|NA|few
TGTGCCAGCAGTTGGACAGCTAGCACAGATACGCAGTATTTT
CASSWTASTDTQYF
>TRBV7-2|TRBJ1-2|NA|NA
TGTGCCAGCAGCTTAGCGTTTGGTGAGAACTATGGCTACACCTTC
CASSLAFGENYGYTF
>TRBV5-1|TRBJ2-7|NA|NA
TGCGCCAGCAGCTGGAAGGACAGCACCTACGAGCAGTACTTC
CASSWKDSTYEQYF
>TRBV19|TRBJ1-5|TRBD1|NA
TGTGCCAGTACCTCAGGGGGTTACGGCAATCAGCCCCAGCATTTT
CASTSGGYGNQPQHF
>TRBV7-6|TRBJ1-5|TRBD1|NA
TGTGCCAGCAGCCCGGGGACAGGGGCTAGCAATCAGCCCCAGCATTTT
CASSPGTGASNQPQHF
>TRBV28|TRBJ2-1|TRBD1|NA
TGTGCCAGCAGCAAAGACAGGGGGTACTACAATGAGCAGTTCTTC
CASSKDRGYYNEQFF
>TRBV19|TRBJ2-5|NA|once
TGTGCCAGTAGTATAACAGGGAGACAAGAGACCCAGTACTTC
CASSITGRQETQYF
>TRBV27|TRBJ2-5|TRBD2|NA
TGTGCCAGCAGTTCGAAACTAGCGAAAGAGACCCAGTACTTC
CASSSKLAKETQYF
>TRBV10-3|TRBJ2-3|TRBD2|NA
TGTGCCATCAGAGAGGACCGGGGGGTTAGCACAGATACGCAGTATTTT
CAIREDRGVSTDTQYF
>TRBV6-5|TRBJ2-7|TRBD1|NA
TGTGCCAGCAGTTACAGGTCCGGGACAGGGGAGCGCGAGCAGTACTTC
CASSYRSGTGEREQYF
>TRBV12-3/TRBV12-4|TRBJ2-2|NA|once
TGTGCCAGCAGTTCCTACGAAACCGGGGAGCTGTTTTTT
CASSSYETGELFF
>TRBV18|TRBJ2-7|NA|NA
TGTGCCAGCTCACCAGGGAGATACGAGCAGTACTTC
CASSPGRYEQYF
>TRBV19|TRBJ2-1|NA|NA
TGTGCCAGTAGTCCCTCAACAGGTTCGCTGAGTCTCTCTGAGCAGTTCTTC
CASSPSTGSLSLSEQFF
>TRBV6-5|TRBJ2-2|NA|NA
TGTGCCAGCAGACACCTCACCGGGGAGCTGTTTTTT
CASRHLTGELFF